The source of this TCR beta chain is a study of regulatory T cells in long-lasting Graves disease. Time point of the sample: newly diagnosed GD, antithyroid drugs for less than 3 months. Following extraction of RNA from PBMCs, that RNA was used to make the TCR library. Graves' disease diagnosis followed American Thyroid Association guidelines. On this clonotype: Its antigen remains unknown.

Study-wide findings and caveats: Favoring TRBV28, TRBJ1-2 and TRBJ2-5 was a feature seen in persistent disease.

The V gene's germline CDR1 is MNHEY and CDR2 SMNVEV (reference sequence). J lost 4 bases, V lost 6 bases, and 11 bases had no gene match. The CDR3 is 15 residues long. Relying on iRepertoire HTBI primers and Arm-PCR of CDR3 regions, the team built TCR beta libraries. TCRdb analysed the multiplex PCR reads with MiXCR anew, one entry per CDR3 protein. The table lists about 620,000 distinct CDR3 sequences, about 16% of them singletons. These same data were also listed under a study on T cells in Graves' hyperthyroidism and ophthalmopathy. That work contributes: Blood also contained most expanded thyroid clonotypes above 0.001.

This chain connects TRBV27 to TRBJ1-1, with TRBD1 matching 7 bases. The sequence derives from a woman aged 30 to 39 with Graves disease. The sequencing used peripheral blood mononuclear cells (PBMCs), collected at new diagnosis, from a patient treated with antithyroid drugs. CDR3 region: CASSSATGWGTEAFF. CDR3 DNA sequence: TGTGCCAGCAGCTCCGCGACAGGGTGGGGCACTGAAGCTTTCTTT.